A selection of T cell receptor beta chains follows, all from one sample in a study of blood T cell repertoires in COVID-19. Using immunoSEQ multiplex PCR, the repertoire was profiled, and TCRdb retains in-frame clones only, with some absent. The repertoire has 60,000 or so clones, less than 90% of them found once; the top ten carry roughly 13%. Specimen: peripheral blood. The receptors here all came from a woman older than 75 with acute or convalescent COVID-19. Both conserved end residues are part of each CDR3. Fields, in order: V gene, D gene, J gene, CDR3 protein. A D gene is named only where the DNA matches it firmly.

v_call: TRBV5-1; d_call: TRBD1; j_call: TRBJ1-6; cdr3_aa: CASSLDDRDSPLHF
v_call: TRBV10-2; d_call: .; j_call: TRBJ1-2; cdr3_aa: CASSDRGGYTF
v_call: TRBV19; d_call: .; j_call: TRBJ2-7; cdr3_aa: CASSIDHNYEQYF
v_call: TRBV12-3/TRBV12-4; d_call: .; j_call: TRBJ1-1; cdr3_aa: CASSRSDGGRAFF
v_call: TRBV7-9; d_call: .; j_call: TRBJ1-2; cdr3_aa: CASHTGYNNYGYTF
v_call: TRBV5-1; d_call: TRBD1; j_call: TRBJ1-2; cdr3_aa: CASSLEGNRGYGYTF
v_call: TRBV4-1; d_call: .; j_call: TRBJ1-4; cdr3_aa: CASSQSLSPTNEKLFF
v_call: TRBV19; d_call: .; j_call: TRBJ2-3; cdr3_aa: CASTRQSSFATDTQYF
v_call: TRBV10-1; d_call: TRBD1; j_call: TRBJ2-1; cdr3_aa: CASSQGQGAYNEQFF
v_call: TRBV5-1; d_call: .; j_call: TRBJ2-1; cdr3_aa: CASSLEISSYNEQFF
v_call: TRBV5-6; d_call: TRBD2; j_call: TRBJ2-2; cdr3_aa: CASSFVAGANTGELFF